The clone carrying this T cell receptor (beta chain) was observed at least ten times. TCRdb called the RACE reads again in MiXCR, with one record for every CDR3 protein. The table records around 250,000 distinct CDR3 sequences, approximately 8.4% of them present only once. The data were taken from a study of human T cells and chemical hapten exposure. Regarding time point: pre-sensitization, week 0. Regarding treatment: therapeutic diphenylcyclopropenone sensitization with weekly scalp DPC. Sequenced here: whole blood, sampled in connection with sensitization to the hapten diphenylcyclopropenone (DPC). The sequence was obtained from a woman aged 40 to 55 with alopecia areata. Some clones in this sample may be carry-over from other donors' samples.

The CDR3 region has the DNA TGCAGCGTGGAATCAGGAGACTTCAACACCGGGGAGCTGTTTTTT. It encodes CSVESGDFNTGELFF. The chain links TRBV29-1 to TRBJ2-2, with D unclear. V was clipped by 6 bases and J by 2 bases, with 16 bases between them. CDR1 is SQVTM and CDR2 is ANQGSEA in the germline V gene. The CDR3 runs to 15 residues.